These 27 T cell receptor beta chains were sequenced from one sample in a study of T cells in Graves' hyperthyroidism and ophthalmopathy. RNA transcripts gave rise to amplified TCR beta CDR3 regions. The HTBI primer set drove a first-round RT-PCR of the TCR CDR3. In TCRdb, the multiplex PCR reads were re-called with MiXCR into one record per CDR3 protein. The sample yields about 410,000 distinct CDR3 sequences, roughly 14% seen once. Sequencing was carried out using blood. These receptors were obtained from a man between 18 and 29 years old with Graves' ophthalmopathy.

This clonotype appeared a single time. The chain is built from TRBV12-3 or TRBV12-4 and TRBJ1-6; 7 positions match TRBD1. The ends lost 7 bases at V and 5 bases at J; junction bases unmatched: 5. This CDR3 region has 14 residues. The CDR3 nucleotides are TGTGCCAGCAATTTTGGGACAGATAATTCACCCCTCCACTTT. Its translation is CASNFGTDNSPLHF.

This rearrangement joins TRBV20-1 to TRBJ2-7; perhaps D is TRBD1 or TRBD2 (7 bases each). In germline, CDR1 is DFQATT, CDR2 SNEGSKA (reference sequence). Deletions cut 6 bases from V and 6 bases from J, with 21 bases between. The CDR3 runs to 14 residues. The CDR3 DNA reads TGCAGTGCCAGCAGGGGGACTAACACCGGCGAGCAGTACTTC. Encoded protein: CSASRGTNTGEQYF.

This clonotype was seen a handful of times. The chain links TRBV5-1 to TRBJ2-2; D is unresolved. Trimming pared 0 bases from V and 7 bases from J, leaving 10 bases between. The CDR3 spans 14 residues. Germline V gene lookup returns CDR1 SGHRS and CDR2 YFSETQ. CDR3 region: CASSLAQGSGELFF. As DNA, the CDR3 is TGCGCCAGCAGCTTGGCCCAAGGCAGCGGGGAGCTGTTTTTT.

In DNA, the CDR3 is TGTGCCACGAGCCTCGGGGCAGGGGGCTCCTACAATGAGCAGTTCTTC. This translates into CATSLGAGGSYNEQFF. The rearrangement links TRBV15 to TRBJ2-1; 7 bases are shared with TRBD1. Trimming cost V 9 bases and J 0 bases; bases outside gene matches: 11. The CDR3 contains 16 residues. Germline loops: CDR1 LNHNV, CDR2 YYDKDF (reference sequence). The complete variable domain, with remaining parts taken from reference TRBV15 and TRBJ2-1, reads DAMVIQNPRYQVTQFGKPVTLSCSQTLNHNVMYWYQQKSSQAPKLLFHYYDKDFNNEADTPDNFQSRRPNTSFCFLDIRSPGLGDTAMYLCATSLGAGGSYNEQFFGPGTRLTVL.

This chain uses TRBV7-3 with TRBJ2-1; TRBD2 matches 8 bases. The CDR3 has 14 amino acids. The germline gives CDR1 SGHTA, CDR2 FQGTGA. With 4 bases clipped from V and 7 bases from J, the junction kept 6 bases outside the gene matches. CDR3 loop: CASSSGGGKNEQFF. The DNA of the CDR3 is TGTGCCAGCAGCTCCGGGGGGGGTAAAAATGAGCAGTTCTTC.

This clonotype has a count of ten or more. The chain recombines TRBV18 with TRBJ1-1; 8 nucleotides match TRBD1. The CDR3 contains 13 residues. With V trimmed by 5 bases and J by 7 bases, 6 bases remained unmatched. CDR1 and CDR2 (germline): KGHSH, LQKENI. The CDR3 here is CASSAPGGLEAFF. Here the CDR3 DNA reads TGTGCCAGCTCAGCGCCAGGGGGCCTTGAAGCTTTCTTT. The full variable domain, rest sourced from reference TRBV18 and TRBJ1-1, is NAGVMQNPRHLVRRRGQEARLRCSPMKGHSHVYWYRQLPEEGLKFMVYLQKENIIDESGMPKERFSAEFPKEGPSILRIQQVVRGDSAAYFCASSAPGGLEAFFGQGTRLTVV.

This chain joins TRBV27 and TRBJ1-1; D possibly corresponds to TRBD1 (6 bases). Trimming shortened V by 6 bases and J by 1 base, and 15 bases separated the two germline ends. Germline V lookup: CDR1 MNHEY, CDR2 SMNVEV (reference sequence). This CDR3 comprises 15 residues. The CDR3 DNA reads TGTGCCAGCAGAGCCACCGGGACACGGAACACTGAAGCTTTCTTT. It is translated as CASRATGTRNTEAFF.

This clonotype was counted many times. The chain couples TRBV20-1 to TRBJ2-1; D is uncertain. Germline values: CDR1 DFQATT, CDR2 SNEGSKA (reference sequence). The CDR3 is 10 residues long. Trimming removed 4 bases from V and 7 bases from J, with 5 bases in between. CDR3 nucleotide sequence: TGCAGTGCTAAGGGTAATGAGCAGTTCTTC. Protein sequence: CSAKGNEQFF.

This clonotype was found a few times. The CDR3 here is CASSRHTEAFF. CDR3 nucleotides: TGTGCCAGCAGCCGGCACACTGAAGCTTTCTTT. This chain connects TRBV3-1 to TRBJ1-1; no firm D call. The ends were cut back, 4 bases at V and 3 bases at J, with 3 bases in the middle. The CDR3 spans 11 residues. Germline loops: CDR1 LGHDT, CDR2 YNNKEL (reference sequence).

The rearrangement uses TRBV27 and TRBJ1-1, with TRBD1 identical over 7 bases. The CDR3 contains 17 residues. V shed 0 bases and J 0 bases; nucleotides not matched to a gene: 7. The germline CDR1 and CDR2 sequences are MNHEY and SMNVEV (reference sequence). The CDR3 sequence: CASSLSFLDRLNTEAFF. CDR3 in DNA: TGTGCCAGCAGTTTATCCTTTCTGGACAGGTTGAACACTGAAGCTTTCTTT.

This clonotype was seen repeatedly, ten times or more. CDR3 nucleotides: TGTGCCAGCAGCTTAGGGGGGGGAGATGGCTACACCTTC. Amino acids: CASSLGGGDGYTF. V usage is TRBV11-2 and J usage is TRBJ1-2, with D possibly TRBD1 on 5 matching bases. This CDR3 contains 13 residues. CDR1 SGHAT and CDR2 FQNNGV come from the germline V gene. V lost 1 base and J 6 bases, leaving 9 bases between the germline ends.

This clonotype was counted at least ten times. In DNA, the CDR3 is TGTGCCAGCAGTCCCTCATCCGGGACAGGGGGCTTGAACATTCAGTACTTC. Its translation: CASSPSSGTGGLNIQYF. The V gene is TRBV12-3 or TRBV12-4, the J gene TRBJ2-4; 12 bases line up with TRBD1. This CDR3 is built from 17 residues. The J segment lost 7 bases and the V segment lost 5 bases, leaving 12 bases of the junction unmatched.

The chain recombines TRBV30 with TRBJ2-1, with TRBD2 matching over 7 bases. Trimming took 6 bases from V and 5 from J; bases not matched to a gene: 13. This CDR3 is built from 15 residues. CDR1 GTSNPN and CDR2 SVGIG come from the germline V gene (reference sequence). In DNA form, the CDR3 reads TGTGCCTGTTCTGGGGACTATCGGTCAAACAATGAGCAGTTCTTC. Its translation is CACSGDYRSNNEQFF. Filled out from reference TRBV30 and TRBJ2-1, the complete variable domain reads SQTIHQWPATLVQPVGSPLSLECTVEGTSNPNLYWYRQAAGRGLQLLFYSVGIGQISSEVPQNLSASRPQDRQFILSSKKLLLSDSGFYLCACSGDYRSNNEQFFGPGTRLTVL.

The rearrangement uses TRBV11-1 and TRBJ1-1; D uncertain. V was cut by 1 base and J by 4 bases, with 10 bases left in between. The CDR3 has 14 residues. Germline CDR1 SGHAT, CDR2 FQDESV (reference sequence). The CDR3 reads CASSLVGGSTEAFF. DNA for the CDR3: TGTGCCAGCAGCTTAGTAGGCGGGAGCACTGAAGCTTTCTTT.

Many counts were recorded for this clonotype. The J gene is TRBJ1-6, the V gene TRBV19; TRBD1 matches 10 bases. The CDR3 is 17 residues long. CDR1 LNHDA and CDR2 SQIVND come from the germline V gene (reference sequence). The ends lost 4 bases at V and 7 bases at J; junction bases unmatched: 10. The CDR3 DNA sequence: TGTGCCAGTAGTACTATGACAGGGGGCTGGCGGAATTCACCCCTCCACTTT. Residues: CASSTMTGGWRNSPLHF.

CDR3 in amino acids: CASSLGLAGGMPYNEQFF. The CDR3 region has the DNA TGTGCCAGCAGCTTGGGCCTAGCGGGGGGGATGCCCTACAATGAGCAGTTCTTC. V usage is TRBV28 and J usage is TRBJ2-1; TRBD2 aligns across 12 bases. Trimming cost V 6 bases and J 2 bases; bases outside gene matches: 11. Germline CDR1 is MDHEN and CDR2 is SYDVKM. The CDR3 extends over 18 amino acids.

This chain uses TRBV4-2 with TRBJ2-6, with 7 bases lining up with TRBD1. Germline CDR1 LGHNA, CDR2 YNFKEQ. Trimming at V came to 1 base and at J to 2 bases, leaving 2 bases not matched to a gene. CDR3 size: 16 residues. The CDR3 DNA is TGTGCCAGCAGCCAAGGACAGGGTCCTGGGGCCAACGTCCTGACTTTC. The encoded protein is CASSQGQGPGANVLTF.

V gene TRBV24-1 combines with J gene TRBJ2-5; TRBD2 aligns across 13 bases. Trimming cost V 4 bases and J 4 bases; bases outside gene matches: 11. The germline CDR1 and CDR2 sequences are KGHDR and SFDVKD. The CDR3 covers 18 residues. This CDR3 reads CATSDPGLAGVWGETQYF. The CDR3 DNA reads TGTGCCACCAGTGACCCCGGACTAGCGGGGGTTTGGGGAGAGACCCAGTACTTC.

The V call is TRBV29-1, the J call TRBJ2-7, with D possibly called TRBD1 or TRBD2 (5 bases each). The V and J ends lost 4 bases and 6 bases respectively, with 16 bases between them. The CDR3 has 13 residues. Germline CDR1 and CDR2: SQVTM and ANQGSEA. The CDR3 bases are TGCAGCGTTGCCGGGACCCAGAGGGGCGAGCAGTACTTC. It specifies CSVAGTQRGEQYF.

The J gene is TRBJ2-1, the V gene TRBV5-1, with 12 bases matching TRBD2. CDR3 size: 15 residues. Trimming cost V 1 base and J 7 bases; bases outside gene matches: 3. Per the germline V gene, CDR1 is SGHRS and CDR2 is YFSETQ. The CDR3 DNA follows: TGCGCCAGCAGCTTGCCTAGCGGGGGGGTAAATGAGCAGTTCTTC. Amino acids: CASSLPSGGVNEQFF.

This clonotype occurred a few times. A much larger clone sits a single nucleotide away, making a read error possible. The chain joins TRBV12-3 or TRBV12-4 to TRBJ1-6; D is unresolved. The CDR3 spans 14 residues. Between the trimmed V and J ends, which lost 6 bases and 7 bases, there was a span of 13 bases. The CDR3 DNA sequence: TGTGCCAGCAGCCCGAGGTTAGAAAATTCACCCCTCCACTTT. Protein sequence: CASSPRLENSPLHF.

This chain connects TRBV11-2 to TRBJ1-1; 8 bases fit TRBD1. J gave up 4 bases and V 3 bases, and 4 bases lay outside the gene matches. The length of the CDR3 is 14 residues. The germline V gene encodes CDR1 SGHAT and CDR2 FQNNGV. CDR3 protein: CASSLNRGSTEAFF. CDR3 coding DNA: TGTGCCAGCAGCTTGAACAGGGGGAGCACTGAAGCTTTCTTT.

There are many counts of this clonotype. The chain recombines TRBV24-1 with TRBJ2-5; 11 bases are shared with TRBD1. V shed 9 bases and J 0 bases; nucleotides not matched to a gene: 2. The CDR3 is 14 amino acids. Germline V gene data show CDR1 as KGHDR and CDR2 as SFDVKD. The CDR3 bases are TGTGCCACCGGGGACAGGGGGGACCAAGAGACCCAGTACTTC. As protein: CATGDRGDQETQYF.

This clonotype was detected a few times. The V gene is TRBV4-1, the J gene TRBJ2-5, with D possibly matching TRBD1 (6 bases). CDR1 is MGHRA and CDR2 is YSYEKL in the germline V gene. The V end was cut by 0 bases, the J end by 5 bases, with 16 bases between. The CDR3 length is 16 residues. The CDR3 region is CASSQDTLQGTETQYF. DNA of the CDR3: TGCGCCAGCAGCCAAGACACGCTTCAGGGGACGGAGACCCAGTACTTC.

This clonotype has ten or more counts. V and J are TRBV6-5 and TRBJ2-5, with D possibly matching TRBD1 (6 bases). The germline CDR1 and CDR2 sequences are MNHEY and SVGAGI. V lost 0 bases, J lost 5 bases, and 16 bases lay in between. This CDR3 comprises 16 residues. CDR3 protein: CASSYSSAGVMETQYF. The DNA for the CDR3 is TGTGCCAGCAGTTACTCGAGCGCAGGGGTGATGGAGACCCAGTACTTC.

On this clonotype itself: This may come from a read error, since a much larger clone is one base off. The rearrangement uses TRBV12-3 or TRBV12-4 and TRBJ2-5; the match to TRBD2 covers 11 bases. The CDR3 runs to 18 residues. CDR3 residues: CTSSSGSLLTSGKETQYF. The CDR3 DNA sequence: TGTACCAGCAGTTCGGGGTCCCTCCTGACTAGCGGGAAAGAGACCCAGTACTTC.

The V and J genes are TRBV30 and TRBJ1-1; D is undetermined. The germline gives CDR1 GTSNPN, CDR2 SVGIG (reference sequence). Deletions cut 3 bases from V and 0 bases from J, with 8 bases between. CDR3 length equals 13 residues. The DNA for the CDR3 is TGTGCCTGGAGCCCCGTTTTGAACACTGAAGCTTTCTTT. Protein: CAWSPVLNTEAFF.